This note documents a single T cell receptor beta chain sequence. This clone was observed a few times. Its antigen is unknown. Base qualities are not at hand, and no much larger clone is one base apart. V has 5 bases trimmed and J has 6 bases trimmed; junction bases matching no gene number 12. Per the germline V gene (reference sequence), MNHEY is the CDR1 and SMNVEV is the CDR2. Reading from cysteine to phenylalanine, the CDR3 counts 16 amino acids. Kept here is only the CDR3 DNA, which spans 48 bases and is read in frame from base 1. Receptor libraries were prepared by the immunoSEQ multiplex PCR assay. For the multiplex PCR, a mixture combining 60 forward primers for TCR Vbeta segments and 13 reverse primers for TCR Jbeta segments was used. A multiplex PCR assay on genomic DNA amplified the CDR3 region of rearranged TCR beta genes. The Illumina HiSeq System was used to sequence the amplified TCR beta libraries as 87-base-pair reads. The authors' analysis ran thus. A later analysis tallied roughly 78 million unique TCR beta chains across the 610 or so repertoires, and approximately 11 million of those chains were shared by two or more donors. A nearest-neighbor algorithm error-corrected the raw reads and collapsed the reads into unique sequences, merging closely related sequences to remove PCR and sequencing errors. V, D and J gene segments were assigned by aligning CDR3 sequences to IMGT reference sequences. For a sequence to be retained, a match of at least six nucleotides to both a V gene segment and a J gene segment was required. A rearrangement counted as productive if the CDR3 had no stop codons and remained in frame with V and J, and every other rearrangement counted as non-productive. CDR3 was defined by IMGT convention, running from the second conserved V-encoded cysteine to the conserved J-encoded phenylalanine. The earlier analysis of about 590 of the donors excluded sequences that lacked an unambiguous match to a single V gene segment. An earlier analysis of approximately 590 of the donors called V segments functional above 56.7% productive rearrangements and segregating when the between-donor standard deviation exceeded 5%. To diagnose cytomegalovirus status from the catalog of TCR beta chain sequences, a statistical classification framework was built. In a later analysis, V and J genes were assigned by comparing TCR nucleotide sequences against IMGT/GENE-DB human TR gene sequences. In a later analysis, CDR3 sequences and most-parsimonious VDJ recombination scenarios were assigned using the TCRdist pipeline. In a later analysis, each TCR beta chain was defined by its CDR3 amino acid sequence together with its V-gene family, and reads without a unique V-gene family were excluded. To address suspected cross-contamination and a sequencing artifact, a later analysis removed several hundred highly shared, low-generation-probability nucleotide sequences. For each public chain, a later analysis derived a clonal expansion index from normalized ranks of inferred template counts within each repertoire. In a later analysis, generation probabilities were computed with a VDJ recombination model fitted to out-of-frame rearrangements, and the resulting probabilities were checked against IGoR. Hypergeometric tests were used in a later analysis to score TCR-TCR, TCR-HLA and TCR-CMV co-occurrence, with a repertoire-size bias correction applied to the TCR pairs. False discovery rates were estimated in a later analysis by permuting HLA or CMV assignments 20 times. In a later analysis, co-occurring TCRs were grouped using DBSCAN, and TCRdist sequence similarity was added for clustering within HLA-allele-positive subsets. Repertoires with fewer than 30,000 or more than 120,000 public chains, plus five repertoires with anomalous nucleotide sharing, were excluded from co-occurrence clustering. The table comes from immuneACCESS by way of TCRdb, which keeps in-frame sequences with V and J called. Part of the clones is missing from these tables; in studies checked, under half for an unresolved V gene and the rest for unknown reasons. V and J calls and clone size are given by that table; D and trimming were obtained from the DNA. Counted in this sample were about 240,000 clones; around 81% of them appeared once. The ten largest clonotypes hold under 8% of the sample.

The cohort comprised more than 550 healthy bone marrow donors. At the time of sampling, every cohort member was nominally healthy, though immune exposures that went unrecorded were likely present. The donor tested CMV seropositive and was one of the 289 seropositive cohort members. A peripheral blood sample was provided by each donor, and peripheral blood mononuclear cells were used for TCR beta sequencing. The Qiagen DNeasy Blood Extraction Kit was used to extract genomic DNA from the blood cell samples. This sample is drawn from a study of cytomegalovirus exposure and HLA in healthy donors (dated by TCRdb to the late 2010s). Background for the entire study: In an earlier analysis of under 750 of the donors, under 300 Gb of sequence data and 90 million to 120 million unique TCR beta sequences from about 180 million T cells were reported. To study patterns of TCR occurrence, a later analysis re-analyzed previously published TCR beta repertoires from 550 to 800 donors and added high-resolution HLA genotyping. On average, around 230,000 unique TCR beta nucleotide sequences were sequenced per donor among 398 genotyped donors of the cohort, with roughly 18% of those sequences being non-productive. The study profiled the T cell repertoires of hundreds of subjects by immunosequencing and related them to cytomegalovirus serostatus. Of the roughly 400 genotyped donors, approximately 83% fell in the genetic ancestry cluster associated with self-reported Caucasian donors. All discovery cohort repertoires had been generated using a single sequencing platform. Four to six DR-DQ haplotypes were handled as single units for association and clustering, since linkage in the cohort was strong. In addition to the first cohort of approximately 670 subjects, a separate validation cohort of 130 or so different subjects was used. In a later genetic analysis, genome-wide SNP genotypes for about 55% of the roughly 700 donors were used, and that subset was treated as a discovery cohort. Both class I and class II loci were covered by HLA typing, at four-digit resolution. The aim of the study was to test whether cataloging public T cell receptors could identify signatures of past pathogen exposure. Approximately 300 gigabases of sequencing data and tens of millions of unique TCR sequences made up an early release that covered approximately 650 HLA-typed donors. Donor age, sex, ethnicity and CMV serostatus were compiled alongside the repertoire data. To predict cytomegalovirus infection status, the study brought together high-throughput TCR immunosequencing, statistical association of individual TCRs with disease status, and machine learning. The number of typed donors differed by locus: about 629-630 for A, B, C, DRB1 and DQB1; 500 to 550 for DQA1; 606 for DPA1; and around 490 for DPB1. An earlier analysis of some 500 of the donors used high-throughput TCR beta sequencing to judge whether each TCR beta V gene segment behaved as functional or pseudogenic. In the later analysis, no new phenotypic data were used to find candidate immune exposures; instead, reliance was placed on TCR beta sequences and their occurrence across donors. The paper as a whole reports these results and caveats: Only TCR beta chains were sequenced in this cohort, and the absence of alpha or paired-chain data limited detectable features. A group of highly shared sequence variants was considered likely to be a technical artifact of the sequencing pipeline. The presence/absence analyses assumed that sequencing depth was roughly uniform across donors, and that assumption may not be true. Most TCR sequences were observed very rarely across donors, whereas some public TCRs were present in many individuals. In vitro tests confirmed that a few of the cytomegalovirus-associated TCR beta chains recognize cytomegalovirus antigens. A further reported finding was that TCR beta sequences accurately predicted the HLA-A and HLA-B alleles for most subjects in the first cohort. In a later genetic analysis, a missense DCLRE1C variant was associated with V-gene and J-gene trimming of TCR beta chains, and the association was replicated in an independent cohort. Assigning TCR associations to individual alleles was difficult when HLA alleles, especially DR and DQ, strongly co-occurred. Cytomegalovirus status was reported to be diagnosed by the classifier with high specificity and sensitivity in both the original and validation cohorts. Because HLA typing was unavailable for some donors at each locus, only the typed subset was used in association tests. An earlier analysis of around 600 of the donors showed that most TCR beta V segments appeared in productive rearrangements either about 90% or about 30% of the time, which broadly matched IMGT annotations. Correlated functional status among segregating V segments might be attributable to linkage disequilibrium, but an unknown experimental factor could not be ruled out. In a later analysis, 16,951 TCR beta sequences were associated with specific HLA alleles at a false discovery rate of 0.05. The 87-base-pair reads could not distinguish some IMGT-functional V segments, including TRBV6-2 and TRBV6-3, so those segments were excluded. Because counts were too low, about 18 rarely observed V segments, including chromosome 9 orphons, were excluded from the earlier analysis of under 650 of the donors. Several of the top co-occurrence clusters appeared to be linked to parvovirus B19, influenza, CMV and Epstein-Barr virus, according to a later analysis. In a later genetic analysis, fewer N-insertions in productive TCRs were reported among donors in an Asian-associated ancestry cluster than the roughly 700-donor mean. According to a later analysis, most CMV-associated TCR beta chains appeared to be HLA-restricted, and the HLA associations seemed to be driven largely by CMV exposure. The authors suggested that the approach could potentially be extended to other disease states and immunological phenotypes. Immune exposure information for the cohort was limited to CMV serostatus. In a later analysis, TCR association rates were found to vary across HLA loci, with the most associated TCRs seen for DRB1 alleles and the fewest for HLA-C alleles. Compared with equally common non-associated chains, HLA-associated TCR beta chains in a later analysis were more clonally expanded and had lower generation probabilities. In the study, approximately 150 TCR beta chains were listed as associated with cytomegalovirus.

The rearranged segments are TRBV27 and TRBJ2-3; the junction holds 9 bases that match TRBD1. The clonotype comes from a woman aged 60 to 75 in good health and CMV-seropositive. Source material: PBMCs. The DNA sequence is as follows: TGTGCCAGCAGTATCGACCGGGACAGGGTAGGGGATACGCAGTATTTT. This is translated as CASSIDRDRVGDTQYF.